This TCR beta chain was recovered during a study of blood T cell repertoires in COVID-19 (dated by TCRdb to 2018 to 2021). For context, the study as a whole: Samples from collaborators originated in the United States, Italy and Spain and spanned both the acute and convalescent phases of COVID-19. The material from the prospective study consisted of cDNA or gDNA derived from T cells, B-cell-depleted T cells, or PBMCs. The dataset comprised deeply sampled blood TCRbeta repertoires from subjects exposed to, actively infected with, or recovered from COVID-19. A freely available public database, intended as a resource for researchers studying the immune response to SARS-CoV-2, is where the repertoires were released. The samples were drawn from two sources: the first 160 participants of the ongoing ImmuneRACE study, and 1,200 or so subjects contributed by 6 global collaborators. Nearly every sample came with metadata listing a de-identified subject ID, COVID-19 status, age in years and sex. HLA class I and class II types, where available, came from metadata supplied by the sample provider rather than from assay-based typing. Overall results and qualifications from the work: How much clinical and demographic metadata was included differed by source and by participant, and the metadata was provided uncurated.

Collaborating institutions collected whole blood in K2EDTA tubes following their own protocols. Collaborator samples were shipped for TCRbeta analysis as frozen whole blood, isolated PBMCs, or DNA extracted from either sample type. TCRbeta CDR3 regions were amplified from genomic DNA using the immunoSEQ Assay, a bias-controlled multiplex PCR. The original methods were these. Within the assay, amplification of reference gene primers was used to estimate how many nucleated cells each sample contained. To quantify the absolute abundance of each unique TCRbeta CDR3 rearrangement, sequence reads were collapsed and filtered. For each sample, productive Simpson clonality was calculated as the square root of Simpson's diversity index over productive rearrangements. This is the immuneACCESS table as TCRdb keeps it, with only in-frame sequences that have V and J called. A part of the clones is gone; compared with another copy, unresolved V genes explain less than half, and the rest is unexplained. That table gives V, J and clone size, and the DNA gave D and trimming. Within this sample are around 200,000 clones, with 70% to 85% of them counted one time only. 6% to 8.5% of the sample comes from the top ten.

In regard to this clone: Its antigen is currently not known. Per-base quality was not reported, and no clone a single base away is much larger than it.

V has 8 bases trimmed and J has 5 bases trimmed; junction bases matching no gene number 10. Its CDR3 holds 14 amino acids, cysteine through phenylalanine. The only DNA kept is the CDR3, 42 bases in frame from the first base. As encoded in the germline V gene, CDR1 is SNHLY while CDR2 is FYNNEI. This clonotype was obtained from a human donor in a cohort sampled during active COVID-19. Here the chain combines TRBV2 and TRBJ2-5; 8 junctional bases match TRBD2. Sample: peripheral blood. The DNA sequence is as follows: TGTGCCAGCGGTCGGGAGGGAGCCGCGGAGACCCAGTACTTC. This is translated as CASGREGAAETQYF.